The subject of this entry is one TCR beta chain. V shed 10 bases, J shed 5 bases, and the junction held 15 bases outside the gene matches. The CDR3 consists of 17 residues. This specimen comes from a study of blood T cell repertoires in COVID-19. Produced via immunoSEQ multiplex PCR; TCRdb's table is partial and in-frame only. The table has roughly 360,000 clones, 70% to 90% seen once. Clinical history as reported by participants underpinned cohort assignment. The recovered donors of Cohort 3 showed two negative PCRs, clearance, or symptom resolution. The sequenced sample was PBMCs or T cells enriched from blood (not recorded which). This clonotype originated in a man aged 30 to 39 who had recovered from COVID-19. The chain combines TRBV23-1 with TRBJ2-3, with 13 positions matching TRBD2. TRBV23-1 is sorted into the ORF group, with uncertain function. CDR3 sequence (DNA): TGCGCCACCCAAGGACTAGCGGGGGCGCCGGGTAAAGATACGCAGTATTTT. Translating it yields CATQGLAGAPGKDTQYF.